Listed here are 15 T cell receptor beta chains from one sample, sequenced in a study of T cells after yellow fever vaccination. Each CDR3 protein is one row after TCRdb ran MiXCR on the 5' RACE reads. The data contain around 600,000 distinct CDR3 sequences, around 12% of them singletons. The sequencing used PBMCs, collected on the day of the yellow fever booster vaccination. These receptors all stem from a man aged 30-40 years who received the YFV17D yellow fever vaccine.

This clonotype occurred a few times. The V and J genes are TRBV29-1 and TRBJ2-7; D is tentatively TRBD1 or TRBD2 (5 bases each). Trimming took 3 bases from V and 7 from J, leaving 13 bases between them. This CDR3 is built from 12 residues. The V gene's germline CDR1 is SQVTM and CDR2 ANQGSEA. DNA of the CDR3: TGCAGCGTTGATAACGGGGCTGGGGAGCAGTACTTC. It yields the protein CSVDNGAGEQYF.

This chain joins TRBV11-2 and TRBJ2-3; D may be TRBD2 (7 bases). The V end lost 0 bases, the J end lost 3 bases, and 22 bases lay between the germline ends. The length of the CDR3 is 19 residues. Germline assignment: CDR1 SGHAT and CDR2 FQNNGV. For the CDR3, the DNA is TGTGCCAGCAGCTTAGAGACCGAGAGGGGGAGGGCCCGGACAGATACGCAGTATTTT. This translates into CASSLETERGRARTDTQYF.

A few counts support this clonotype. The V and J genes are TRBV7-2 and TRBJ2-2; a possible D gene is TRBD2 (5 bases). The CDR3 extends over 16 amino acids. The V gene's germline CDR1 is SGHTA and CDR2 FQGNSA. V was clipped by 6 bases and J by 7 bases, with 21 bases between them. CDR3 protein: CASSGSAGRRSGELFF. DNA of the CDR3: TGTGCCAGCAGTGGGTCCGCGGGCCGCCGGAGCGGGGAGCTGTTTTTT.

The chain joins TRBV30 to TRBJ2-2, with TRBD1 identical over 9 bases. The V and J ends lost 8 bases and 2 bases, in that order; junction bases with no gene match: 6. Germline V gene lookup returns CDR1 GTSNPN and CDR2 SVGIG (reference sequence). CDR3 length equals 14 residues. CDR3 DNA: TGTGCCCGGGGGACAGGGACAAACACCGGGGAGCTGTTTTTT. This sequence encodes CARGTGTNTGELFF.

This clonotype was seen only a few times. This chain links TRBV19 with TRBJ1-1; D gene uncertain. The CDR3 has 13 amino acids. Deletions cut 3 bases from V and 1 base from J, with 6 bases between. CDR1 and CDR2 (germline): LNHDA, SQIVND (reference sequence). Here the CDR3 DNA reads TGTGCCAGTAGTATCTTCCAGAACACTGAAGCTTTCTTT. Protein: CASSIFQNTEAFF. Full variable domain (outside the CDR3, taken from reference TRBV19 and TRBJ1-1): DGGITQSPKYLFRKEGQNVTLSCEQNLNHDAMYWYRQDPGQGLRLIYYSQIVNDFQKGDIAEGYSVSREKKESFPLTVTSAQKNPTAFYLCASSIFQNTEAFFGQGTRLTVV.

In this sample, this clonotype turned up a few times. This chain connects TRBV20-1 to TRBJ2-5; 16 bases align to TRBD2. With V trimmed by 6 bases and J by 5 bases, 9 bases remained unmatched. The CDR3 sequence is 16 residues long. Looked up from germline, CDR1 is DFQATT and CDR2 is SNEGSKA (reference sequence). CDR3 residues: CSAPPGLAGGGETQYF. The CDR3 coding sequence is TGCAGTGCGCCACCGGGACTAGCGGGAGGGGGGGAGACCCAGTACTTC.

The rearrangement joins TRBV15 to TRBJ2-4; 13 positions agree with TRBD2. The trim removed 0 bases at V and 1 base at J, leaving 12 bases unmatched. This CDR3 has 21 amino acids. Germline CDR1 is LNHNV and CDR2 is YYDKDF (reference sequence). As DNA, the CDR3 is TGTGCCACCAGCAGAGATCGAGGACTAGCGGGGGAATATGTGGCCAAAAACATTCAGTACTTC. Residues: CATSRDRGLAGEYVAKNIQYF.

This clonotype was picked up a small number of times. The chain is built from TRBV29-1 and TRBJ2-5; D is perhaps TRBD1 (6 bases). Per germline, CDR1 SQVTM and CDR2 ANQGSEA. Between the trimmed V and J ends, which lost 2 bases and 4 bases, there was a span of 8 bases. The CDR3 extends over 12 amino acids. CDR3 amino acids: CSVEIQGETQYF. The DNA for the CDR3 is TGCAGCGTTGAAATACAGGGAGAGACCCAGTACTTC.

This rearrangement joins TRBV5-6 to TRBJ2-1; D is perhaps TRBD1 (5 bases). The CDR3 is made up of 15 amino acids. From germline, CDR1 is SGHDT and CDR2 YYEEEE. Deletions cut 5 bases from V and 8 bases from J, with 20 bases between. CDR3 in DNA: TGTGCCAGCAGTCCCGGACAAGGGGCGCTCGATGAGCAGTTCTTC. It translates to CASSPGQGALDEQFF.

The chain combines TRBV20-1 with TRBJ2-2; D may correspond to TRBD1 or TRBD2 (5 bases each). The CDR3 is made up of 13 amino acids. Trimming shortened V by 3 bases and J by 4 bases, and 9 bases separated the two germline ends. The V gene's germline CDR1 is DFQATT and CDR2 SNEGSKA (reference sequence). In nucleotides, the CDR3 is TGCAGTGCTAGGAGGGGTTCCACCGGGGAGCTGTTTTTT. The encoded protein is CSARRGSTGELFF.

The chain combines TRBV20-1 with TRBJ2-3, with TRBD2 identical over 7 bases. The CDR3 consists of 14 residues. V lost 2 bases to trimming and J lost 0 bases; unmatched junction nucleotides: 2. Germline V CDR1 and CDR2: DFQATT, SNEGSKA (reference sequence). The CDR3 nucleotides read TGCAGTGCTAGATCTAGCGGCAGCACAGATACGCAGTATTTT. Its protein is CSARSSGSTDTQYF.

The chain links TRBV6-5 to TRBJ2-1; 9 nucleotides line up with TRBD1. Germline values: CDR1 MNHEY, CDR2 SVGAGI. J was trimmed by 8 bases and V by 0 bases; bases with no gene match: 5. The CDR3 runs 15 residues. The CDR3 sequence: CASSYSGTGLDEQFF. The CDR3 coding sequence is TGTGCCAGCAGTTACTCCGGGACAGGGTTGGATGAGCAGTTCTTC.

V usage is TRBV6-2 or TRBV6-3 and J usage is TRBJ1-2, with D perhaps matching TRBD1 (6 bases). CDR3 length: 12 residues. V was clipped by 8 bases and J by 8 bases, with 15 bases between them. The germline CDR1 and CDR2 sequences are MNHEY and SVGEGT. CDR3 sequence reads: CASLTGKYGYTF. Here the CDR3 DNA reads TGTGCCAGCCTCACAGGGAAATACGGCTACACCTTC.

V gene TRBV20-1 combines with J gene TRBJ1-5; D may be TRBD1 (5 bases). CDR1 is DFQATT and CDR2 is SNEGSKA in the germline V gene (reference sequence). The CDR3 sequence is 13 residues long. V was pared by 1 base and J by 7 bases, with 11 bases between. The CDR3 spells CSARGDRRQPQHF. The CDR3 region has the DNA TGCAGTGCTAGAGGGGACCGGAGACAGCCCCAGCATTTT.

V gene TRBV4-3 combines with J gene TRBJ2-7; D possibly corresponds to TRBD1 (6 bases). The ends were cut back, 1 base at V and 1 base at J, with 8 bases in the middle. Per the germline V gene, CDR1 is LGHNA and CDR2 is YSLEER. CDR3 length: 14 residues. The CDR3 protein is CASSQGTESYEQYF. The CDR3 coding sequence is TGCGCCAGCAGCCAAGGGACAGAGTCCTACGAGCAGTACTTC.